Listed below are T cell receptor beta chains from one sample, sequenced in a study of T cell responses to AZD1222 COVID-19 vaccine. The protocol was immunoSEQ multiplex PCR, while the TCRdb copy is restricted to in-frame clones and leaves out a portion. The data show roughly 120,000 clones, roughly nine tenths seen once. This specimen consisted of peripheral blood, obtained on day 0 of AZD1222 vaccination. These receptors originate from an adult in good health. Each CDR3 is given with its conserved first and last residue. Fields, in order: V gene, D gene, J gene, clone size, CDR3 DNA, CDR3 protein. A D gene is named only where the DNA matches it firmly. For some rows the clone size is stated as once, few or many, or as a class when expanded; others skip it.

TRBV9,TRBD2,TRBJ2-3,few,TGTGCCAGCAGCGGTAGCGGGGGGGGTGGAGATACGCAGTATTTT,CASSGSGGGGDTQYF
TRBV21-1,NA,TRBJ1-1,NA,TGTGCCAGCACTTCTCCAGGGGAGATGAACACTGAAGCTTTCTTT,CASTSPGEMNTEAFF
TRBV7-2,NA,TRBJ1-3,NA,TGTGCCAGCAGCTTAGGGGTGTCTGGAAACACCATATATTTT,CASSLGVSGNTIYF
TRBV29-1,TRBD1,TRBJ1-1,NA,TGCAGCGGGGAGAGGGACAGGGGAACTGAAGCTTTCTTT,CSGERDRGTEAFF
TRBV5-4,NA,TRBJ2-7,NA,TGTGCCAGCAGCTCCGAACCCGGTGGCTCCTACGAGCAGTACTTC,CASSSEPGGSYEQYF
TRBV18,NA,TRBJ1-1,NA,TGTGCCAGCTCTCCCGACATCACCGTCACTGAAGCTTTCTTT,CASSPDITVTEAFF
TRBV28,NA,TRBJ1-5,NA,TGTGCCAGCAGAAGCCTGGCCGGGACTTATAGCAATCAGCCCCAGCATTTT,CASRSLAGTYSNQPQHF
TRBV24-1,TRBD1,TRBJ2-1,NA,TGTGCCACCGGGCACAGGGGCTACAATGAGCAGTTCTTC,CATGHRGYNEQFF
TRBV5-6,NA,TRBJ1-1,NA,TGTGCCAGCAGCACGTATTGGGCAGAGGGGAAGAACACTGAAGCTTTCTTT,CASSTYWAEGKNTEAFF
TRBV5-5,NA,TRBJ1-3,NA,TGTGCCAGCAGCTTGGTGGTAGGGCACCGTGGAAACACCATATATTTT,CASSLVVGHRGNTIYF
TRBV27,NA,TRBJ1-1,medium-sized,TGTGCCAGCAGCCACGGCTTTGGTGGGGGCACTGAAGCTTTCTTT,CASSHGFGGGTEAFF
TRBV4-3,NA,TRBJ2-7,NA,TGCGCCAGCAGCCAAATTCTTGAGTACGAGCAGTACTTC,CASSQILEYEQYF
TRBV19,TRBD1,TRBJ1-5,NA,TGTGCCAGCCGACGGGACAGGGGAGGAGACAATCAGCCCCAGCATTTT,CASRRDRGGDNQPQHF
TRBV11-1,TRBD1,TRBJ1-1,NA,TGTGCCAGCAGCAGGGACAGGGCGAACACTGAAGCTTTCTTT,CASSRDRANTEAFF
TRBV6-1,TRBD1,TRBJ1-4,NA,TGTGCCAGCAGTGACATCCGGGACAGAGAAGTGGATGAAAAACTGTTTTTT,CASSDIRDREVDEKLFF
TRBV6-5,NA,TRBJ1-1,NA,TGTGCCAGCAAGAGGGGGATCTATCTGAACACTGAAGCTTTCTTT,CASKRGIYLNTEAFF
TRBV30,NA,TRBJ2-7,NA,TGTGCCTGGAAGGCTCCAGGTGGCGAGCAGTACTTC,CAWKAPGGEQYF
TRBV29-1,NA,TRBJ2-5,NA,TGCAGCGCGAGGGGGGGCGGTAGGGAGACCCAGTACTTC,CSARGGGRETQYF
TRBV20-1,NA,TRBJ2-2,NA,TGCAGTGCTACCCGACGCGGGGAGCTGTTTTTT,CSATRRGELFF
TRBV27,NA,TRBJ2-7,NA,TGTGCCAGCAGTACCTCCGGGACAATAGGCTACGAGCAGTACTTC,CASSTSGTIGYEQYF
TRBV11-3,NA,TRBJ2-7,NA,TGTGCCAGCAGCTTAGCTTTTGTCGGTACCTACGAGCAGTACTTC,CASSLAFVGTYEQYF
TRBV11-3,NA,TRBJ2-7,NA,TGTGCCAGCAGCTTAGAAGCTAGCGTGGGTGAGCAGTACTTC,CASSLEASVGEQYF
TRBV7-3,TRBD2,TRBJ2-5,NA,TGTGCCAGCAGCTTAACCGGCGGGAGGCAGACCCAGTACTTC,CASSLTGGRQTQYF
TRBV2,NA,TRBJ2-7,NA,TGTGCCAGCAGAGCAGCGAGCTCCTACGAGCAGTACTTC,CASRAASSYEQYF
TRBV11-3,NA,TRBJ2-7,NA,TGTGCCAGCAGCCGGAAAGGCATTTACTACGAGCAGTACTTC,CASSRKGIYYEQYF
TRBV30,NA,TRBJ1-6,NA,TGTGCCTGGGGCCTCCAGGGTAAGGGATCACCCCTCCACTTT,CAWGLQGKGSPLHF
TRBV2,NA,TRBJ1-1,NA,TGTGCCAGCAGTGAAGTGGGGGGGAACACTGAAGCTTTCTTT,CASSEVGGNTEAFF
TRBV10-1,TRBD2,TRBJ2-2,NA,TGCGCCAGCAGTGACCCCCCTAGCGGGAGTGTCACCGGGGAGCTGTTTTTT,CASSDPPSGSVTGELFF
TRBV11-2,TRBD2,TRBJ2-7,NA,TGTGCCAGCAGCGATTATGGAGCCCTGCGGGAGGTCGACGAGCAGTACTTC,CASSDYGALREVDEQYF
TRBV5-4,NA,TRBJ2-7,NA,TGTGCCAGCAGCTTGGAAGCAGGGTACGAGCAGTACTTC,CASSLEAGYEQYF
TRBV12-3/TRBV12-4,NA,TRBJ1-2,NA,TGTGCCAGCAGTTCAACAGGGCATGGCTACACCTTC,CASSSTGHGYTF
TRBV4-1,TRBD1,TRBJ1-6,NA,TGCGCCAGCAGCCAAACAGGGGTAGGAAATTCACCCCTCCACTTT,CASSQTGVGNSPLHF
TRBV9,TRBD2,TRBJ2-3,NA,TGTGCCAGCAGCGTAGCGGGGGGCGGGGCGGGAGGAGATACGCAGTATTTT,CASSVAGGGAGGDTQYF
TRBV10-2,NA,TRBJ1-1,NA,TGCGCCAGCAGTCGACTGAGCACTGAAGCTTTCTTT,CASSRLSTEAFF
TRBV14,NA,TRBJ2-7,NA,TGTGCCAGCAGTCTAGGGGCAGGATGGTACGAGCAGTACTTC,CASSLGAGWYEQYF
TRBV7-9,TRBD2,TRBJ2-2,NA,TGTGCCTCCGGGGGGGCCCCCGGGGAGCTGTTTTTT,CASGGAPGELFF
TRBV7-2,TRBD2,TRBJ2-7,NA,TGTGCCAGCAGCTTAGCGGCTAGCGGGAGACTTTACGAGCAGTACTTC,CASSLAASGRLYEQYF
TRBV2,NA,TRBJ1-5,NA,TGTGCCAGCAGACCCCGGGACACCAGCAATCAGCCCCAGCATTTT,CASRPRDTSNQPQHF
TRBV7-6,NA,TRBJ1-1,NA,TGTGCCAGCAGCTTAAGAGTAGGGGGCACTGAAGCTTTCTTT,CASSLRVGGTEAFF
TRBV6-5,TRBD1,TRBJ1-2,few,TGTGCCAGCACCACGCCCAGGGGGTATGGCTACACCTTC,CASTTPRGYGYTF
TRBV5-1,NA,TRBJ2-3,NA,TGCGCCAGCAGCTTGGGATGGGGGTCCCTTTCTACAGATACGCAGTATTTT,CASSLGWGSLSTDTQYF
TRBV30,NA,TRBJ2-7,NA,TGTGCCTGGAGTAGGAAGTACGAGCAGTACTTC,CAWSRKYEQYF
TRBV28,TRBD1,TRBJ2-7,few,TGTGCCAGCAGTTTAAGGGGCCGGTTCGGGACAGGGGGGCACGAGCAGTACTTC,CASSLRGRFGTGGHEQYF
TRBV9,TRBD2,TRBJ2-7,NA,TGTGCCAGCAGCGTAGCGGGGGGTACCTACGAGCAGTACTTC,CASSVAGGTYEQYF
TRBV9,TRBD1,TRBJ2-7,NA,TGTGCCAGCAGCGCGACAGGGGTCCCTTCCTACGAGCAGTACTTC,CASSATGVPSYEQYF
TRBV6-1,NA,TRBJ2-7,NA,TGTGCCAGCAGTGAAGCGGGGGCGCCGATGACCTACGAGCAGTACTTC,CASSEAGAPMTYEQYF
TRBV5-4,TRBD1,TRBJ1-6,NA,TGTGCCAGCAGCCCGAGGGACAGGCCTTATAATTCACCCCTCCACTTT,CASSPRDRPYNSPLHF